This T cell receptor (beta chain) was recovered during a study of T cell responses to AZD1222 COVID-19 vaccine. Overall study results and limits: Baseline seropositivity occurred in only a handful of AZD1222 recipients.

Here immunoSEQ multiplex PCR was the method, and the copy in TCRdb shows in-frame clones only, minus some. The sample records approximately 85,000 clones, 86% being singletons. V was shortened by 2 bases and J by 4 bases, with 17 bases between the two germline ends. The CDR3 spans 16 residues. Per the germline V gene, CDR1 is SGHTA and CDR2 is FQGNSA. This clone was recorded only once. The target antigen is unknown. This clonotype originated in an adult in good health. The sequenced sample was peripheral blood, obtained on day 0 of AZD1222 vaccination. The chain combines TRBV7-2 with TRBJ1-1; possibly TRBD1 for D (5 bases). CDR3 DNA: TGTGCCAGCAGCTTAAATTTCGCGGGGGGAACCACTGAAGCTTTCTTT. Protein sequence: CASSLNFAGGTTEAFF.